This T cell receptor (beta chain) was sequenced during a study of cytomegalovirus exposure and HLA in healthy donors. Study-wide points: 150 or so TCR beta chains were listed as cytomegalovirus-associated. The records held CMV serostatus as the only immune exposure information. The Asian-associated ancestry cluster reportedly had fewer N-insertions than the approximately 690-donor mean in a later analysis.

Germline CDR1 reads SGHTA; CDR2 reads FQGNSA. The V gene lost 5 bases and the J gene lost 4 bases, with 12 bases spanning the gap. The CDR3 covers 14 residues. Both 60 Vbeta primers and 13 Jbeta primers went into the PCR. TCRdb keeps only in-frame clones here, not all; method: immunoSEQ multiplex PCR. This table holds more than 150,000 clones, roughly three quarters found once. Of note for this clone: Its antigen is not known.

Donors showed nominal health when sampled, although they likely had unrecorded immune exposures. Sequences were obtained from PBMCs. This TCR was recovered from a woman aged 25 to 39 in good health and CMV-seropositive. The chain links TRBV7-2 to TRBJ1-3; possibly TRBD1 for D (5 bases). The CDR3 loop is CASSLQGAGNTIYF. CDR3 coding DNA: TGTGCCAGCAGCCTTCAGGGTGCAGGAAACACCATATATTTT.